One sample yielded the 23 T cell receptor beta chains listed below, sequenced in a study of blood T cell repertoires in COVID-19. Repertoires were generated with immunoSEQ multiplex PCR, while TCRdb's copy carries only in-frame clones and drops some. The sample shows about 210,000 clones, over 70% of them seen only once. What was sequenced was peripheral blood. Receptors were obtained from a woman between 50 and 59 years old with acute or convalescent COVID-19.

The J gene is TRBJ2-5, the V gene TRBV7-2, with TRBD2 matching over 10 bases. After removal of 0 bases from V and 4 bases from J, the junction contained 8 bases not matched to a gene. This CDR3 has 17 amino acids. The germline V gene encodes CDR1 SGHTA and CDR2 FQGNSA. The CDR3 nucleotides are TGTGCCAGCAGCTTAGCGGCTAGCGGGAGTGGTCGAGAGACCCAGTACTTC. As protein: CASSLAASGSGRETQYF.

This sequence joins TRBV5-5 and TRBJ1-2, with D possibly being TRBD1 (6 bases). The V and J ends lost 4 bases and 1 base respectively, with 14 bases between them. The germline V gene has CDR1 SGHKS and CDR2 YYEKEE (reference sequence). The CDR3 length is 15 residues. For the CDR3, the DNA is TGTGCCAGCAGCCTACAGGGCTCGAATAACTATGGCTACACCTTC. Amino acids: CASSLQGSNNYGYTF.

This chain connects TRBV24-1 to TRBJ2-2; TRBD2 is a possible D gene (6 bases). Germline-derived CDR1 and CDR2 are KGHDR and SFDVKD. The CDR3 loop spans 15 amino acids. Trimming took off 6 bases at V and 5 bases at J, with 15 bases between the two ends. The CDR3 protein is CATSQPGAKTGELFF. DNA of the CDR3: TGTGCCACCAGTCAGCCGGGAGCTAAAACCGGGGAGCTGTTTTTT.

This sequence joins TRBV19 and TRBJ1-5; perhaps TRBD1 as D (6 bases). V lost 2 bases, J lost 3 bases, and 14 bases lay in between. The germline CDR1 and CDR2 sequences are LNHDA and SQIVND (reference sequence). CDR3 size: 16 residues. As DNA, the CDR3 is TGTGCCAGTAGTATAACGACAGGCAAACTCAATCAGCCCCAGCATTTT. Encoded protein: CASSITTGKLNQPQHF.

This chain joins TRBV30 and TRBJ2-3; 11 bases are a match to TRBD2. The CDR3 is made up of 16 amino acids. Germline lookup yields CDR1 GTSNPN and CDR2 SVGIG (reference sequence). Trimming removed 4 bases from V and 4 bases from J; junction bases left unmatched: 10. The CDR3 DNA follows: TGTGCCTGGACCGATAAACTAGCGGGAGACGCAGATACGCAGTATTTT. Its protein is CAWTDKLAGDADTQYF.

The CDR3 sequence: CASSLATGFQETQYF. The CDR3 nucleotides read TGCGCCAGCAGCTTGGCCACGGGGTTTCAGGAGACCCAGTACTTC. J is TRBJ2-5 and V is TRBV5-1; tentative D call: TRBD2 (5 bases). Germline lookup yields CDR1 SGHRS and CDR2 YFSETQ. CDR3 size: 15 residues. V lost 0 bases, J lost 5 bases, and 14 bases lay in between.

The chain links TRBV2 to TRBJ1-1; D not certain. The CDR3 is 10 residues long. The V and J ends lost 9 bases and 5 bases respectively, with 7 bases between them. Germline lookup yields CDR1 SNHLY and CDR2 FYNNEI. CDR3 protein: CASSGTEAFF. CDR3 nucleotides: TGTGCCAGTTCAGGTACTGAAGCTTTCTTT.

The chain has TRBV28 and TRBJ2-5; a possible D gene is TRBD2 (5 bases). V lost 3 bases to trimming and J lost 7 bases, with 15 bases between them. CDR1 is MDHEN, CDR2 SYDVKM, per germline. The CDR3 spans 14 residues. The CDR3 DNA reads as TGTGCCAGCAGTTTGGGAGAAGCCCGGGGGACCCAGTACTTC. Translating it yields CASSLGEARGTQYF.

This chain links TRBV5-1 with TRBJ2-3, with 11 bases aligning to TRBD2. Germline V gene lookup returns CDR1 SGHRS and CDR2 YFSETQ. The CDR3 is 18 residues long. The ends lost 0 bases at V and 4 bases at J; junction bases unmatched: 10. The CDR3 sequence is CASSLALVAGGPPDTQYF. CDR3 in DNA: TGCGCCAGCAGCTTGGCCTTGGTAGCGGGAGGGCCGCCAGATACGCAGTATTTT.

The chain is built from TRBV9 and TRBJ1-6; possible D gene TRBD1, 5 bases. Trimming removed 0 bases from V and 4 bases from J, with 29 bases in between. There are 22 residues in the CDR3. Germline V gene sequence: CDR1 SGDLS, CDR2 YYNGEE. The CDR3 region has the DNA TGTGCCAGCAGCGTAGCTAATCACGCGGGGCTCCATACTAAAACGTATAATTCACCCCTCCACTTT. Protein sequence: CASSVANHAGLHTKTYNSPLHF.

CDR3: CASSPNLAGVNEQFF. The CDR3 DNA sequence: TGTGCCAGCTCACCGAATCTAGCGGGGGTCAATGAGCAGTTCTTC. The genes are TRBV18 and TRBJ2-1; 10 bases agree with TRBD2. The CDR3 extends over 15 amino acids. Germline loops: CDR1 KGHSH, CDR2 LQKENI. V was pared by 3 bases and J by 6 bases, with 5 bases of the junction left unmatched. Variable domain in full (rest from reference TRBV18 and TRBJ2-1): NAGVMQNPRHLVRRRGQEARLRCSPMKGHSHVYWYRQLPEEGLKFMVYLQKENIIDESGMPKERFSAEFPKEGPSILRIQQVVRGDSAAYFCASSPNLAGVNEQFFGPGTRLTVL.

The chain has TRBV3-1 (or the pseudogene TRBV3-2) and TRBJ2-1, with 9 bases lining up with TRBD2. J lost 5 bases, V lost 1 base, and 15 bases had no gene match. Germline values: CDR1 LGHDT, CDR2 YNNKEL (reference sequence). The CDR3 is 19 residues long. The CDR3 DNA sequence: TGTGCCAGCAGCCAAGGGATCGCGGGAGGGCAAAGGGGGCACAATGAGCAGTTCTTC. It encodes CASSQGIAGGQRGHNEQFF.

This rearrangement joins TRBV19 to TRBJ1-2; 9 nucleotides line up with TRBD1. The CDR3 is 13 amino acids. The V gene end was trimmed by 5 bases and the J gene end by 8 bases; junction bases not matched to a gene: 6. Germline lookup yields CDR1 LNHDA and CDR2 SQIVND (reference sequence). For the CDR3, the DNA is TGTGCCAGTAGTGACCGGACAGGGGACGGCTACACCTTC. Protein: CASSDRTGDGYTF.

This chain connects TRBV15 to TRBJ2-1, with 12 bases lining up with TRBD2. The CDR3 length is 16 residues. CDR1 is LNHNV, CDR2 YYDKDF, per germline (reference sequence). Unmatched junction bases numbered 8, after V lost 8 bases and J lost 3 bases. CDR3 DNA sequence: TGTGCCACCCACGACTGGACTAGCGGGGTCTACAATGAGCAGTTCTTC. Its translation is CATHDWTSGVYNEQFF.

The chain recombines TRBV6-5 with TRBJ2-1; the D gene is possibly TRBD1 (5 bases). CDR1 and CDR2 from the germline V gene are MNHEY and SVGAGI. Trimming left V 0 bases short and J 10 bases short, with 10 bases between. The CDR3 is 13 residues long. The CDR3 sequence: CASSYSGVEEQFF. The CDR3 nucleotides are TGTGCCAGCAGTTACTCAGGGGTGGAGGAGCAGTTCTTC.

This clone was detected once. The V gene is TRBV10-2, the J gene TRBJ1-5; the D gene is possibly TRBD1 (5 bases). The CDR3 has 16 residues. Germline V gene sequence: CDR1 WSHSY, CDR2 SAAADI. Trimming cost V 2 bases and J 2 bases, with 13 bases left between them. For the CDR3, the DNA is TGCGCCAGCAGTGAGCAGGGTGGGGCAGGCAATCAGCCCCAGCATTTT. Translating it yields CASSEQGGAGNQPQHF.

J is TRBJ2-1 and V is TRBV2, with TRBD2 matching 8 bases. V shed 6 bases and J 5 bases; nucleotides not matched to a gene: 6. Germline lookup yields CDR1 SNHLY and CDR2 FYNNEI. The length of the CDR3 is 14 residues. The DNA of the CDR3 is TGTGCCAGCAGCCCTCTAGCGGGCCACAATGAGCAGTTCTTC. This codes for CASSPLAGHNEQFF. The full variable domain, in which reference TRBV2 and TRBJ2-1 provide the parts outside the CDR3, is EPEVTQTPSHQVTQMGQEVILRCVPISNHLYFYWYRQILGQKVEFLVSFYNNEISEKSEIFDDQFSVERPDGSNFTLKIRSTKLEDSAMYFCASSPLAGHNEQFFGPGTRLTVL.

The chain is built from TRBV14 and TRBJ1-3, with D possibly TRBD1 on 5 matching bases. The germline CDR1 and CDR2 sequences are SGHDN and FVKESK. Trimming removed 3 bases from V and 4 bases from J, with 10 bases in between. The CDR3 spans 14 residues. The CDR3 reads CASSHGTFGNTIYF. CDR3 bases: TGTGCCAGCAGCCACGGGACTTTCGGAAACACCATATATTTT.

The CDR3 sequence: CSVVGLAGLSTDTQYF. CDR3 coding DNA: TGCAGCGTTGTCGGACTAGCGGGACTCTCCACAGATACGCAGTATTTT. The V call is TRBV29-1, the J call TRBJ2-3; 12 bases are shared with TRBD2. V trimming: 4 bases; J trimming: 2 bases; junction bases outside the gene matches: 7. There are 16 residues in the CDR3. Germline CDR1 and CDR2: SQVTM and ANQGSEA.

The chain uses TRBV15 and TRBJ2-7; D might be TRBD1 (7 bases). This CDR3 is 16 amino acids long. Germline CDR1 LNHNV, CDR2 YYDKDF (reference sequence). The germline V and J ends were trimmed by 0 bases and 5 bases, with 17 bases remaining between them. The CDR3 sequence: CATSRDRVSGGNEQYF. The CDR3 DNA reads as TGTGCCACCAGCAGAGATAGGGTGTCAGGGGGGAACGAGCAGTACTTC.

The chain carries TRBV14 and TRBJ2-7; 11 positions agree with TRBD1. Per the germline V gene, CDR1 is SGHDN and CDR2 is FVKESK. Germline trimming cut 5 bases from V and 3 bases from J; bases unmatched to any gene: 6. CDR3 size: 15 residues. CDR3 region: CASSRGTGGFYEQYF. CDR3 bases: TGTGCCAGCAGCAGGGGGACAGGGGGTTTCTACGAGCAGTACTTC.

This chain joins TRBV11-3 and TRBJ2-7; 8 nucleotides line up with TRBD2. J was trimmed by 6 bases and V by 0 bases; bases with no gene match: 7. Germline CDR1 SGHNT, CDR2 YENEEA. This CDR3 comprises 15 residues. CDR3 coding DNA: TGTGCCAGCAGCTTAGAGGCGGGGGGCGGAGGCGAGCAGTACTTC. Its translation is CASSLEAGGGGEQYF. Using reference TRBV11-3 and TRBJ2-7 for the parts outside the CDR3, the full variable domain is EAGVVQSPRYKIIEKKQPVAFWCNPISGHNTLYWYLQNLGQGPELLIRYENEEAVDDSQLPKDRFSAERLKGVDSTLKIQPAELGDSAVYLCASSLEAGGGGEQYFGPGTRLTVT.

The chain carries TRBV10-3 and TRBJ2-6; tentatively, D is TRBD1 (5 bases). Germline V lookup: CDR1 ENHRY, CDR2 SYGVKD. CDR3 size: 17 residues. The V end lost 3 bases, the J end lost 1 base, and 13 bases lay between the germline ends. The chain's CDR3 is CAISDNGARSGANVLTF. As DNA, the CDR3 is TGTGCCATCAGTGATAATGGGGCTAGGTCTGGGGCCAACGTCCTGACTTTC.